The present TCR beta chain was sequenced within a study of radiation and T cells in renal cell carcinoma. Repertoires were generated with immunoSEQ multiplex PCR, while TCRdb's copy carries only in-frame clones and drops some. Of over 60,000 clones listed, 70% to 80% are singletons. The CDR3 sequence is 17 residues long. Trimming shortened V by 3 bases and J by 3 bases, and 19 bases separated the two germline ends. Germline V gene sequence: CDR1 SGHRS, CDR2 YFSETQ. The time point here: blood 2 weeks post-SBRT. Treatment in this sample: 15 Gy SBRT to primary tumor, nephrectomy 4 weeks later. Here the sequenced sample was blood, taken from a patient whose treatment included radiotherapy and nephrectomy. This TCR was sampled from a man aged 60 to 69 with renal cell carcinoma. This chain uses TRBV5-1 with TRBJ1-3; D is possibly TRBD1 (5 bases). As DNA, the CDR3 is TGCGCCAGCAGCTCCGGAGTGGGGGTTCCGTTTGGAAACACCATATATTTT. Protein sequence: CASSSGVGVPFGNTIYF.